What follows is one TCR beta chain and its context. Its antigen remains unidentified. The data derive from a study of a mutant IDH1 vaccine in newly diagnosed glioma. Sequencing was performed with immunoSEQ multiplex PCR; in TCRdb, only in-frame clones are kept and a portion is missing. The sample comprises about 56,000 clones, roughly nine tenths of which are singletons, and around 1.7% rests with the top ten. Time point denoted: week 35, safety follow-up. Every vaccine dose comprised 300 ug of mutant IDH1 20-mer peptide plus topical imiquimod. The sample consisted of PBMCs, taken from a glioma patient whose treatment included an IDH1 peptide vaccine. The clonotype was recovered from a man aged 40-49 years with glioma.

The CDR3: CASSLLGQGQGETQYF. The CDR3 DNA is TGTGCCAGCTCACTCCTCGGACAGGGTCAAGGAGAGACCCAGTACTTC. V is TRBV18 and J is TRBJ2-5; 8 bases are shared with TRBD1. Germline V gene data show CDR1 as KGHSH and CDR2 as LQKENI. The V segment lost 4 bases and the J segment 4 bases; nucleotides outside the gene matches: 11. The CDR3 has 16 amino acids.